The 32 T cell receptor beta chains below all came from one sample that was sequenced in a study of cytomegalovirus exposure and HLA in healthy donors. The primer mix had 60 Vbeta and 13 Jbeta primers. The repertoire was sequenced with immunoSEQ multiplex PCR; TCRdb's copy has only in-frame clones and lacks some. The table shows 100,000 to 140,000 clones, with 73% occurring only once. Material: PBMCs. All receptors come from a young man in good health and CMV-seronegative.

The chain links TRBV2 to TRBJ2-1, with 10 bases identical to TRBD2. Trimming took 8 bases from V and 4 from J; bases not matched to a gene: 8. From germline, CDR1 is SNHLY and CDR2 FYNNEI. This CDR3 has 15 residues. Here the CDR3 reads CASRRGTSDYNEQFF. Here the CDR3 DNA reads TGTGCCAGCCGGAGAGGGACTAGCGATTACAATGAGCAGTTCTTC.

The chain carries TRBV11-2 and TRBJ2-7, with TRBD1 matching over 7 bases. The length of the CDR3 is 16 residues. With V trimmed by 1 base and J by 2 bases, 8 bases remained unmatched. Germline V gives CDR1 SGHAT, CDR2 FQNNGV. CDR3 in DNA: TGTGCCAGCAGCTTAGTCACGACAGGGAGCGCCTACGAGCAGTACTTC. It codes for CASSLVTTGSAYEQYF.

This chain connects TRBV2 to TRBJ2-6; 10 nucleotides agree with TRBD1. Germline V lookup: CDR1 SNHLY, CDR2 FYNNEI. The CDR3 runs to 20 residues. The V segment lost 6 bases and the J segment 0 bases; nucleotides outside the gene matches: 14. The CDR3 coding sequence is TGTGCCAGCAGCCAACGGGCTAGACAGGGGGCTGGCTCTGGGGCCAACGTCCTGACTTTC. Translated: CASSQRARQGAGSGANVLTF.

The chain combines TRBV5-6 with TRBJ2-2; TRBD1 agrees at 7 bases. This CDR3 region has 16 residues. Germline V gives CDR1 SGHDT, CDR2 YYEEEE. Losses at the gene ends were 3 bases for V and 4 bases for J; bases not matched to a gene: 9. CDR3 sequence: CASSSITGDLTGELFF. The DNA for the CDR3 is TGTGCCAGCAGCTCGATAACAGGGGACCTCACCGGGGAGCTGTTTTTT.

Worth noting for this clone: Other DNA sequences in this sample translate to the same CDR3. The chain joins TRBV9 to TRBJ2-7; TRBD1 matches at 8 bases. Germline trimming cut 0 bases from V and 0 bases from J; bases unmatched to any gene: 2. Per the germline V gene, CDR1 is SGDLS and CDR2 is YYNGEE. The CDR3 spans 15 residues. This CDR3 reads CASSVGTGYSYEQYF. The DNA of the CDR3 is TGTGCCAGCAGCGTAGGGACAGGGTACTCCTACGAGCAGTACTTC.

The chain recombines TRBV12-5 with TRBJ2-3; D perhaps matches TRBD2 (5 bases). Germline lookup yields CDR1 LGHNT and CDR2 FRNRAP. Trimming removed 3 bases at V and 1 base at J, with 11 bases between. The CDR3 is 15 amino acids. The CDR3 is CASGLGGGGTDTQYF. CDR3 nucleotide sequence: TGTGCTAGTGGTTTAGGAGGTGGAGGCACAGATACGCAGTATTTT.

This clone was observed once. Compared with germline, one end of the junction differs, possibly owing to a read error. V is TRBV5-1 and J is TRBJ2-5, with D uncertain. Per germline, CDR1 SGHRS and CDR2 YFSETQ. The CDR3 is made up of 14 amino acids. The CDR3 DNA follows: TGCGCCAGCAGGGAGCATTTGAGACTCGAGACCCAGCACTTC. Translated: CASREHLRLETQHF.

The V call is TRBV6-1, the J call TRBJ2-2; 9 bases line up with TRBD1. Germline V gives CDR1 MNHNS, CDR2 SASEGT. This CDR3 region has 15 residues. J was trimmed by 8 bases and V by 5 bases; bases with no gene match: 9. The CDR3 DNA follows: TGTGCCAGCAGTCCCCGGGACAGGGTGCTGGGGGAGCTGTTTTTT. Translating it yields CASSPRDRVLGELFF.

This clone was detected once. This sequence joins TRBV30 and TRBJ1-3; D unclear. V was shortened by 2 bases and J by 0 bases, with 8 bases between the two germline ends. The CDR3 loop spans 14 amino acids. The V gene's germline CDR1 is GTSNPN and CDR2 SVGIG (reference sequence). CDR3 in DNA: TGTGCCTGGAGTATCGGGAGCTCTGGAAACACCATATATTTT. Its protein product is CAWSIGSSGNTIYF. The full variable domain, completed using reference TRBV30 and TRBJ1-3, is SQTIHQWPATLVQPVGSPLSLECTVEGTSNPNLYWYRQAAGRGLQLLFYSVGIGQISSEVPQNLSASRPQDRQFILSSKKLLLSDSGFYLCAWSIGSSGNTIYFGEGSWLTVV.

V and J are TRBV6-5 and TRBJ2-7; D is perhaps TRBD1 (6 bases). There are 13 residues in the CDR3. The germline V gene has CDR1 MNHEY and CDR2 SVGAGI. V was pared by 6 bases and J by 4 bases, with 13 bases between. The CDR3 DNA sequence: TGTGCCAGCAGAGAGGGGGTGGGGTACGAGCAGTACTTC. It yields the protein CASREGVGYEQYF.

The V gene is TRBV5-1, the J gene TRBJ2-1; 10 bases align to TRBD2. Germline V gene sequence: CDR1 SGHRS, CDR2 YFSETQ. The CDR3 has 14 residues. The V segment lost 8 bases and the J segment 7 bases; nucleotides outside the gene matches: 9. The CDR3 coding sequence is TGCGCCAGTCAGCGGGGGGGCTTCTTGAATGAGCAGTTCTTC. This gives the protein CASQRGGFLNEQFF.

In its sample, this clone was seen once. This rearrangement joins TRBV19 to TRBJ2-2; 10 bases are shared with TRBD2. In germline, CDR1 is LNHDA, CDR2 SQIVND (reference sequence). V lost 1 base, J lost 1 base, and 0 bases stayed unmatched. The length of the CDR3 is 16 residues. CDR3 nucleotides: TGTGCCAGTAGTATAGGACTAGCGGGGAACACCGGGGAGCTGTTTTTT. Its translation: CASSIGLAGNTGELFF.

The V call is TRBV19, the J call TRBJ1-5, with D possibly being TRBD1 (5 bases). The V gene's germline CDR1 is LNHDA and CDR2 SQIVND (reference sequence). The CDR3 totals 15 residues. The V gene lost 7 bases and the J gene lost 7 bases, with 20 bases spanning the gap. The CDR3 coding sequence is TGTGCCAGTACCGGGGGAGGGAGGGGCAGGCAGCCCCAGCATTTT. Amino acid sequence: CASTGGGRGRQPQHF.

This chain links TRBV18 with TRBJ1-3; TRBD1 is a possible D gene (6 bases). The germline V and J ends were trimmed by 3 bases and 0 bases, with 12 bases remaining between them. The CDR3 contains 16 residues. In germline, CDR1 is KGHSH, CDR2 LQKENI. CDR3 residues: CASSPAGTLSGNTIYF. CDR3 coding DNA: TGTGCCAGCTCACCCGCCGGGACACTCTCTGGAAACACCATATATTTT.

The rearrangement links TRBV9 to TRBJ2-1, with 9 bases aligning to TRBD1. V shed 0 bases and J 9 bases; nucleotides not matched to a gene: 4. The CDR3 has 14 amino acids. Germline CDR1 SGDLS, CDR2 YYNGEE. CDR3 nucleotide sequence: TGTGCCAGCAGCGTAGAACAGGGGGCTTTTGAGCAGTTCTTC. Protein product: CASSVEQGAFEQFF. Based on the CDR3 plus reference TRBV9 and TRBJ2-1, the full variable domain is DSGVTQTPKHLITATGQRVTLRCSPRSGDLSVYWYQQSLDQGLQFLIQYYNGEERAKGNILERFSAQQFPDLHSELNLSSLELGDSALYFCASSVEQGAFEQFFGPGTRLTVL.

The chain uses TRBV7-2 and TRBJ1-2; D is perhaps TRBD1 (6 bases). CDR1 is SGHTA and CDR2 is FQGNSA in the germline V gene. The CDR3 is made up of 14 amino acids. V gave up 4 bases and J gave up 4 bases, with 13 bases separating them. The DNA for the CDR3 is TGTGCCAGCAGCTCCCGGACAGACTCCTATGGCTACACCTTC. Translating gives CASSSRTDSYGYTF.

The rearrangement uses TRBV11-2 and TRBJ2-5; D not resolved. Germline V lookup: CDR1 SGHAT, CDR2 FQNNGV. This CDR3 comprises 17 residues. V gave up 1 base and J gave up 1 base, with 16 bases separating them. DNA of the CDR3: TGTGCCAGCAGCTTAGGTCATTTCGCGCGATCCCAAGAGACCCAGTACTTC. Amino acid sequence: CASSLGHFARSQETQYF. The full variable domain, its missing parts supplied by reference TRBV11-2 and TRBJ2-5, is EAGVAQSPRYKIIEKRQSVAFWCNPISGHATLYWYQQILGQGPKLLIQFQNNGVVDDSQLPKDRFSAERLKGVDSTLKIQPAKLEDSAVYLCASSLGHFARSQETQYFGPGTRLLVL.

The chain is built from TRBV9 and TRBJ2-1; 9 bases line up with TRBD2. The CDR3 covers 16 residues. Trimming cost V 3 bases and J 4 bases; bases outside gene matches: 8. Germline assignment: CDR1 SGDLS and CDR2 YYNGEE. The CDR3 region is CASSGATSGPYNEQFF. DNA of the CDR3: TGTGCCAGCAGCGGAGCAACTAGCGGGCCTTACAATGAGCAGTTCTTC.

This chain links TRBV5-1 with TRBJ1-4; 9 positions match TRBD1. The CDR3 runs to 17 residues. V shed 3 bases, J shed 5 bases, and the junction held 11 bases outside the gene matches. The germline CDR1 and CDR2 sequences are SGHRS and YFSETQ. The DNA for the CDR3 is TGCGCCAGCAGCTCGATTCCGGGACAGGGCCCCAATGAAAAACTGTTTTTT. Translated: CASSSIPGQGPNEKLFF.

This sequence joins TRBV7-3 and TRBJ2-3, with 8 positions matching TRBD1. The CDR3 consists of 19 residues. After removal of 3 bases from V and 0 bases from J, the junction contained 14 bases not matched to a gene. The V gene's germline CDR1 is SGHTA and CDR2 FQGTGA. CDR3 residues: CASSFFQGAGGESTDTQYF. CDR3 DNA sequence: TGTGCCAGCAGCTTCTTCCAGGGGGCAGGGGGCGAGAGCACAGATACGCAGTATTTT.

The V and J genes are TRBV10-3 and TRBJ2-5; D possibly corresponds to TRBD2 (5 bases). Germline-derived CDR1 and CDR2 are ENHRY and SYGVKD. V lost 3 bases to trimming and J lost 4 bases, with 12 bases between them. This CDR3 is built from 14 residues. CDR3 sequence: CAISETGNSETQYF. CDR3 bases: TGTGCCATCAGTGAAACGGGGAATTCAGAGACCCAGTACTTC.

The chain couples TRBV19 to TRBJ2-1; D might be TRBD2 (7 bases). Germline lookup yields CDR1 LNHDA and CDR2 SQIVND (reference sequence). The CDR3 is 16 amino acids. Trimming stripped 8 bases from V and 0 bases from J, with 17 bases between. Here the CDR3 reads CASRLRGGSSYNEQFF. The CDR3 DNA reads TGTGCCAGTCGACTAAGGGGGGGTAGCTCCTACAATGAGCAGTTCTTC.

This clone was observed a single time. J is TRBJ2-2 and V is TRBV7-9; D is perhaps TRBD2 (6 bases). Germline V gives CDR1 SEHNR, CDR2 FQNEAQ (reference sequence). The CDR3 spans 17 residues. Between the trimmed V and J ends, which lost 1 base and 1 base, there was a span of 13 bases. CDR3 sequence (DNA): TGTGCCAGCAGCTTAGATGGGTTAGCGGTGAACACCGGGGAGCTGTTTTTT. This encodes CASSLDGLAVNTGELFF.

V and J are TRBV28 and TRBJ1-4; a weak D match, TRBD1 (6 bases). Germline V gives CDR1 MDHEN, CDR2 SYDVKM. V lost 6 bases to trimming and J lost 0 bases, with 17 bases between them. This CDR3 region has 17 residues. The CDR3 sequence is CASSRQGQEATNEKLFF. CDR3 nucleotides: TGTGCCAGCAGCCGTCAGGGGCAAGAAGCAACTAATGAAAAACTGTTTTTT. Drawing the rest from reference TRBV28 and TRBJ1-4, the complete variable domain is DVKVTQSSRYLVKRTGEKVFLECVQDMDHENMFWYRQDPGLGLRLIYFSYDVKMKEKGDIPEGYSVSREKKERFSLILESASTNQTSMYLCASSRQGQEATNEKLFFGSGTQLSVL.

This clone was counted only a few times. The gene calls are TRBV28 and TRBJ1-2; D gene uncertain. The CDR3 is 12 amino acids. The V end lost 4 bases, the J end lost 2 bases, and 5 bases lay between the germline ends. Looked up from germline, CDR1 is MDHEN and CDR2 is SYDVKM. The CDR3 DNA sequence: TGTGCCAGCAGTTCCGGGAACTATGGCTACACCTTC. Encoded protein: CASSSGNYGYTF.

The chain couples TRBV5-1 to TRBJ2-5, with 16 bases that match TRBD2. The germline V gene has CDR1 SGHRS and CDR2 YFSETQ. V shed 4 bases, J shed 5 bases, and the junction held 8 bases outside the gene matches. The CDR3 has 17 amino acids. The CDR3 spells CASSTGLAGGGMETQYF. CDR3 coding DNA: TGCGCCAGCAGCACGGGACTAGCGGGGGGGGGTATGGAGACCCAGTACTTC.

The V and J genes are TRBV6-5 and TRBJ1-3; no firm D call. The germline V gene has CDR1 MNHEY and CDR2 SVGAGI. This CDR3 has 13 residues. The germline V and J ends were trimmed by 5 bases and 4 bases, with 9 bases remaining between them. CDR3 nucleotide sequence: TGTGCCAGCAGTCGGAGAGGAGGAAACACCATATATTTT. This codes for CASSRRGGNTIYF.

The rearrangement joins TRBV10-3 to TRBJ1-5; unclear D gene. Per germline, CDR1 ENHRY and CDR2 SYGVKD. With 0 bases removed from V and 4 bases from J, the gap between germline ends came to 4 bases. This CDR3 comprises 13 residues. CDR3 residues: CAISESTNQPQHF. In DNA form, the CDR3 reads TGTGCCATCAGTGAGTCGACAAATCAGCCCCAGCATTTT.

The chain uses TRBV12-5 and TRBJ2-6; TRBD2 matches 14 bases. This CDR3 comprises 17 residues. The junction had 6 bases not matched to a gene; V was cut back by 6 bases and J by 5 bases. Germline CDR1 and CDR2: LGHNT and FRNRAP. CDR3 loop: CASGGTSGGGRANVLTF. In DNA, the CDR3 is TGTGCTAGTGGGGGGACTAGCGGGGGAGGGAGGGCCAACGTCCTGACTTTC.

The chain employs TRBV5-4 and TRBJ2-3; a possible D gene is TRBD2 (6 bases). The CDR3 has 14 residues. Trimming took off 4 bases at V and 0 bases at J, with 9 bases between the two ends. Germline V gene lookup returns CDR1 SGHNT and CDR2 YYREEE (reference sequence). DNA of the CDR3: TGTGCCAGCAGCGGAGGGACTAGCACAGATACGCAGTATTTT. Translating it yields CASSGGTSTDTQYF.

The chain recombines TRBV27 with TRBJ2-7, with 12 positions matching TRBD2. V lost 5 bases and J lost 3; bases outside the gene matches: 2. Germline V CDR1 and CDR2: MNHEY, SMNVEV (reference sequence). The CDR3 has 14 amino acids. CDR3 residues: CASSRLAGVYEQYF. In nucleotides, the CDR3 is TGTGCCAGCAGTCGACTAGCGGGAGTCTACGAGCAGTACTTC.

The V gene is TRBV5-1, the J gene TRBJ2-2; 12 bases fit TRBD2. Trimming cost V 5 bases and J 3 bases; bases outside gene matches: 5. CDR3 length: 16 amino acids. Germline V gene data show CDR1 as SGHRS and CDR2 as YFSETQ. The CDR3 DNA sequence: TGCGCCAGCAGGGCGACTAGCGGGGGTTACACCGGGGAGCTGTTTTTT. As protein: CASRATSGGYTGELFF.